Presented here are 8 T cell receptor beta chains from one specimen sequenced in a study of cytomegalovirus exposure and HLA in healthy donors. The PCR employed 60 Vbeta primers together with 13 Jbeta primers. The assay was immunoSEQ multiplex PCR, and TCRdb's table has in-frame clones only and misses some. Here the sample spans over 150,000 clones, 70% to 75% being singletons. The sample consisted of PBMCs. These receptors came from a young man in good health and CMV-seropositive.

V is TRBV5-6 and J is TRBJ2-2, with D possibly matching TRBD2 (6 bases). The V gene lost 1 base and the J gene lost 3 bases, with 10 bases spanning the gap. The germline V gene encodes CDR1 SGHDT and CDR2 YYEEEE. There are 15 residues in the CDR3. The CDR3 region is CASSLTSFYTGELFF. CDR3 DNA: TGTGCCAGCAGCTTGACTAGCTTCTACACCGGGGAGCTGTTTTTT.

The chain's CDR3 is CASSRYPPGAYEQYF. For the CDR3, the DNA is TGTGCCAGCAGCCGATACCCACCAGGGGCCTACGAGCAGTACTTC. The rearrangement uses TRBV6-6 and TRBJ2-7, with a possible D match to TRBD1 (6 bases). CDR3 length equals 15 residues. Looked up from germline, CDR1 is MNHNY and CDR2 is SVGAGI (reference sequence). Trimming pared 6 bases from V and 2 bases from J, leaving 17 bases between.

The J gene is TRBJ2-2, the V gene TRBV28, with a possible D match to TRBD2 (5 bases). Germline values: CDR1 MDHEN, CDR2 SYDVKM. Deletions cut 10 bases from V and 2 bases from J, with 23 bases between. CDR3 length equals 17 residues. This chain's CDR3 is CATSNQLRLRNTGELFF. The DNA of the CDR3 is TGTGCCACCTCAAATCAATTGCGACTAAGAAACACCGGGGAGCTGTTTTTT.

V is TRBV7-2 and J is TRBJ2-1; maybe TRBD2 (6 bases). The CDR3 is 17 residues long. Germline V gene sequence: CDR1 SGHTA, CDR2 FQGNSA. V lost 2 bases, J lost 2 bases, and 16 bases lay in between. DNA for the CDR3: TGTGCCAGCAGCTTATACCCTCGAGCGGGTACCTACAATGAGCAGTTCTTC. Its protein is CASSLYPRAGTYNEQFF.

This clone was recorded only once. The chain uses TRBV7-9 and TRBJ1-2; TRBD1 matches 7 bases. From germline, CDR1 is SEHNR and CDR2 FQNEAQ (reference sequence). The CDR3 loop spans 16 amino acids. The V gene end was trimmed by 6 bases and the J gene end by 2 bases; junction bases not matched to a gene: 12. The CDR3 loop is CASSPDRVRTNYGYTF. CDR3 in DNA: TGTGCCAGCAGTCCTGACAGGGTACGAACCAACTATGGCTACACCTTC.

This clone was seen once. V usage is TRBV30 and J usage is TRBJ1-1; D might be TRBD1 (5 bases). CDR1 is GTSNPN, CDR2 SVGIG, per germline (reference sequence). V gave up 4 bases and J gave up 0 bases, with 12 bases separating them. The CDR3 covers 14 residues. In DNA, the CDR3 is TGTGCCTGGACGGGGGTAGTGATGAACACTGAAGCTTTCTTT. Its protein product is CAWTGVVMNTEAFF.

This clone was counted a single time. The gene calls are TRBV27 and TRBJ2-5; possibly TRBD2 for D (6 bases). Near its end, the DNA agrees better with TRBJ2-7, so the J call may be wrong. This CDR3 is 12 amino acids long. The V gene's germline CDR1 is MNHEY and CDR2 SMNVEV (reference sequence). The CDR3 loop is CASSRAGYEQYF. CDR3 DNA sequence: TGTGCCAGCAGTCGTGCGGGGTACGAGCAGTACTTC.

The sample holds one count of this clone. The genes are TRBV29-1 and TRBJ2-7; 9 nucleotides agree with TRBD1. Trimming at V came to 7 bases and at J to 6 bases, leaving 10 bases not matched to a gene. CDR1 is SQVTM, CDR2 ANQGSEA, per germline. This CDR3 spans 13 amino acids. The DNA of the CDR3 is TGCAGCGCCTCACAGGGGGCAGGCCGCGAGCAGTACTTC. Amino acids: CSASQGAGREQYF.